One sample yielded the 22 T cell receptor beta chains listed below, sequenced in a study of cytomegalovirus exposure and HLA in healthy donors. With 60 Vbeta and 13 Jbeta primers, the PCR was carried out. Profiled with immunoSEQ multiplex PCR; TCRdb holds only in-frame clones, not every one. Of around 130,000 clones detected, around four fifths appear once; the ten largest clones hold approximately 1.8%. Input material: PBMCs. These receptors were taken from a middle-aged man in good health and CMV-seronegative.

The rearrangement links TRBV6-1 to TRBJ1-5; D may be TRBD1 (6 bases). V lost 4 bases to trimming and J lost 4 bases, with 11 bases between them. Per germline, CDR1 MNHNS and CDR2 SASEGT. There are 14 residues in the CDR3. CDR3 in DNA: TGTGCCAGCAGTGCCTCAGGGGAGAATCAGCCCCAGCATTTT. This encodes CASSASGENQPQHF.

Concerning this clone: Mismatch with germline at one junction end may stem from a read error. The chain couples TRBV7-7 to TRBJ2-5; maybe TRBD2 (6 bases). Germline-derived CDR1 and CDR2 are SSHAT and FNYEAQ (reference sequence). The CDR3 consists of 14 residues. Here the CDR3 reads CASSPGTFQETQYF. CDR3 coding DNA: TGTGCTAGCAGCCCCGGGACTTTCCAAGAGACCCAGTACTTC.

J is TRBJ2-1 and V is TRBV7-9; weak D call: TRBD2 (6 bases). The CDR3 runs 16 residues. Trimming removed 0 bases from V and 6 bases from J, with 15 bases in between. Germline V gene lookup returns CDR1 SEHNR and CDR2 FQNEAQ (reference sequence). The DNA of the CDR3 is TGTGCCAGCAGCTTAGCGCCGGGCGGGGCCCGCAATGAGCAGTTCTTC. Its translation: CASSLAPGGARNEQFF.

V and J are TRBV29-1 and TRBJ2-7; tentatively, D is TRBD1 (5 bases). The CDR3 sequence is 12 residues long. V was shortened by 3 bases and J by 2 bases, with 8 bases between the two germline ends. CDR1 is SQVTM, CDR2 ANQGSEA, per germline. Written as DNA, the CDR3 is TGCAGCGTTGAGGGGCAGACCTACGAGCAGTACTTC. Its translation is CSVEGQTYEQYF.

The chain carries TRBV14 and TRBJ2-7, with 7 bases identical to TRBD2. Per the germline V gene, CDR1 is SGHDN and CDR2 is FVKESK. V shed 4 bases and J 5 bases; nucleotides not matched to a gene: 5. CDR3 length equals 13 residues. CDR3 in DNA: TGTGCCAGCAGCCCTAGACTAGCAAACGAGCAGTACTTC. It specifies CASSPRLANEQYF.

The rearrangement uses TRBV7-2 and TRBJ2-1, with D unresolved. Trimming took 0 bases from V and 9 from J, leaving 9 bases between them. Germline lookup yields CDR1 SGHTA and CDR2 FQGNSA. CDR3 size: 13 residues. CDR3 in DNA: TGTGCCAGCAGCTTAGCGAGCTTGAGTGAGCAGTTCTTC. This sequence encodes CASSLASLSEQFF.

The rearrangement links TRBV7-2 to TRBJ1-3; a possible D gene is TRBD1 (5 bases). The germline V gene has CDR1 SGHTA and CDR2 FQGNSA. With 3 bases removed from V and 0 bases from J, the gap between germline ends came to 9 bases. The CDR3 has 15 amino acids. CDR3 sequence (DNA): TGTGCCAGCAGCTTCGACAGATACTCTGGAAACACCATATATTTT. This translates into CASSFDRYSGNTIYF.

About this clone: At one of its ends the junction is not consistent with the germline gene, which may arise from a read error. The chain recombines TRBV4-3 with TRBJ2-3; TRBD2 matches 11 bases. The CDR3 consists of 16 residues. Germline CDR1 LGHNA, CDR2 YSLEER. In DNA form, the CDR3 reads TGCGCCAGCAGTCAAGGGTGGCTAGCGGGGGGAGTGGATGAGTATTTT. Amino acid sequence: CASSQGWLAGGVDEYF.

Note on this clone: Sequence at one end of the junction differs from germline and may be a read error. The V gene is TRBV7-7, the J gene TRBJ2-2; D is undetermined. The CDR3 is 14 amino acids. CDR1 is SSHAT and CDR2 is FNYEAQ in the germline V gene (reference sequence). CDR3 DNA sequence: TGTGCTAGCAGCTTATATTATCGCACCGGGGAGCTGTTTTTT. This encodes CASSLYYRTGELFF. The whole variable domain, remainder taken from reference TRBV7-7 and TRBJ2-2, is GAGVSQSPRYKVTKRGQDVTLRCDPISSHATLYWYQQALGQGPEFLTYFNYEAQPDKSGLPSDRFSAERPEGSISTLTIQRTEQRDSAMYRCASSLYYRTGELFFGEGSRLTVL.

The chain combines TRBV19 with TRBJ1-4; the D gene is possibly TRBD1 (5 bases). V was pared by 2 bases and J by 3 bases, with 10 bases between. Germline V gene data show CDR1 as LNHDA and CDR2 as SQIVND (reference sequence). The CDR3 has 15 amino acids. The DNA of the CDR3 is TGTGCCAGTAGTATAAGGGGCGCCCCTAATGAAAAACTGTTTTTT. As protein: CASSIRGAPNEKLFF. Combining the CDR3 with reference TRBV19 and TRBJ1-4 gives the whole variable domain DGGITQSPKYLFRKEGQNVTLSCEQNLNHDAMYWYRQDPGQGLRLIYYSQIVNDFQKGDIAEGYSVSREKKESFPLTVTSAQKNPTAFYLCASSIRGAPNEKLFFGSGTQLSVL.

This chain joins TRBV19 and TRBJ2-2; tentative D call: TRBD2 (7 bases). Germline V lookup: CDR1 LNHDA, CDR2 SQIVND (reference sequence). This CDR3 is built from 15 residues. V shed 3 bases and J shed 3 bases, with 11 bases lying between them. The CDR3 reads CASSMRGGDTGELFF. CDR3 coding DNA: TGTGCCAGTAGTATGAGGGGGGGGGACACCGGGGAGCTGTTTTTT. Drawing the rest from reference TRBV19 and TRBJ2-2, the complete variable domain is DGGITQSPKYLFRKEGQNVTLSCEQNLNHDAMYWYRQDPGQGLRLIYYSQIVNDFQKGDIAEGYSVSREKKESFPLTVTSAQKNPTAFYLCASSMRGGDTGELFFGEGSRLTVL.

V and J are TRBV28 and TRBJ1-2; the D is unclear. Trimming shortened V by 4 bases and J by 6 bases, and 12 bases separated the two germline ends. The germline V gene encodes CDR1 MDHEN and CDR2 SYDVKM. The CDR3 length is 13 residues. This CDR3 reads CASSSFLEDGYTF. CDR3 nucleotide sequence: TGTGCCAGCAGTTCGTTTTTAGAGGATGGCTACACCTTC.

This clone was counted between two and nine times. The genes are TRBV6-5 and TRBJ2-1; 10 bases are a match to TRBD2. The CDR3 runs to 16 residues. Germline V CDR1 and CDR2: MNHEY, SVGAGI. The ends lost 2 bases at V and 5 bases at J; junction bases unmatched: 6. CDR3 region: CASSYASGRGDNEQFF. DNA of the CDR3: TGTGCCAGCAGTTACGCTAGCGGGAGAGGGGACAATGAGCAGTTCTTC.

The V and J genes are TRBV6-5 and TRBJ2-5; 11 bases fit TRBD2. After removal of 7 bases from V and 5 bases from J, the junction contained 6 bases not matched to a gene. Germline V gene data show CDR1 as MNHEY and CDR2 as SVGAGI. This CDR3 has 14 residues. The CDR3 region has the DNA TGTGCCAGCAAGGTAGCGGGAGGGGTTGAGACCCAGTACTTC. It translates to CASKVAGGVETQYF.

The chain couples TRBV19 to TRBJ1-3, with a possible D match to TRBD1 (6 bases). The germline V gene has CDR1 LNHDA and CDR2 SQIVND (reference sequence). With 6 bases removed from V and 0 bases from J, the gap between germline ends came to 12 bases. This CDR3 region has 15 residues. CDR3 sequence (DNA): TGTGCCAGTAGCACCGACAGGAGCTCTGGAAACACCATATATTTT. It translates to CASSTDRSSGNTIYF.

The chain joins TRBV7-9 to TRBJ1-2, with a possible D match to TRBD1 (5 bases). Deletions cut 1 base from V and 6 bases from J, with 15 bases between. CDR3 size: 15 residues. CDR1 and CDR2 (germline): SEHNR, FQNEAQ (reference sequence). In DNA form, the CDR3 reads TGTGCCAGCAGCTTAGGGGGCCTTCGCTTGGATGGCTACACCTTC. Translated, it gives CASSLGGLRLDGYTF.

This chain uses TRBV27 with TRBJ2-3; 9 positions match TRBD2. Germline-derived CDR1 and CDR2 are MNHEY and SMNVEV (reference sequence). The CDR3 is made up of 16 amino acids. The ends lost 2 bases at V and 5 bases at J; junction bases unmatched: 8. CDR3 region: CASSLGAGGSVDTQYF. The CDR3, as DNA: TGTGCCAGCAGTTTAGGAGCGGGGGGAAGCGTAGATACGCAGTATTTT.

V usage is TRBV18 and J usage is TRBJ1-5, with TRBD1 matching 9 bases. V trimming: 1 base; J trimming: 6 bases; junction bases outside the gene matches: 4. Germline-derived CDR1 and CDR2 are KGHSH and LQKENI. This CDR3 contains 15 residues. CDR3 sequence: CASSPRQGGGQPQHF. DNA of the CDR3: TGTGCCAGCTCACCACGACAGGGGGGCGGTCAGCCCCAGCATTTT.

The gene calls are TRBV7-9 and TRBJ1-4, with TRBD1 identical over 9 bases. The V gene end was trimmed by 6 bases and the J gene end by 5 bases; junction bases not matched to a gene: 7. This CDR3 has 15 residues. CDR1 is SEHNR and CDR2 is FQNEAQ in the germline V gene (reference sequence). CDR3 nucleotide sequence: TGTGCCAGCAGAACCGTCGGGACAGGGAATGAAAAACTGTTTTTT. Translating gives CASRTVGTGNEKLFF.

J is TRBJ2-5 and V is TRBV7-2; 10 bases match TRBD1. Germline loops: CDR1 SGHTA, CDR2 FQGNSA. The CDR3 length is 14 residues. The J segment lost 4 bases and the V segment lost 4 bases, leaving 3 bases of the junction unmatched. The CDR3 region has the DNA TGTGCCAGCAGCTACAGGACAGGGGGAGAGACCCAGTACTTC. It encodes CASSYRTGGETQYF.

The chain carries TRBV4-1 and TRBJ2-1; maybe TRBD1 (5 bases). V was trimmed by 2 bases and J by 2 bases, leaving 10 bases between them. The length of the CDR3 is 15 residues. The germline CDR1 and CDR2 sequences are MGHRA and YSYEKL. DNA for the CDR3: TGCGCCAGCAGCCAACCTCAGGGTACCTACAATGAGCAGTTCTTC. It yields the protein CASSQPQGTYNEQFF.

The V gene is TRBV28, the J gene TRBJ2-1, with 9 nucleotides matching TRBD2. Germline CDR1 is MDHEN and CDR2 is SYDVKM. Trimming at V came to 3 bases and at J to 6 bases, leaving 3 bases not matched to a gene. The CDR3 runs to 14 residues. CDR3: CASSFMTSGNEQFF. The CDR3 bases are TGTGCCAGCAGTTTTATGACTAGCGGCAATGAGCAGTTCTTC.